The clone carrying this T cell receptor beta chain was seen a few times. Antigen unknown. This entry is derived from a study of CD8+CD57+ T cells in acquired aplastic anemia. Across the study: Sorted CD4+ and CD8+ cells yielded about 3.1 ug of DNA on average. Notes on the study in general: Significance was not reached for CD8+ Simpson's diversity between patients and controls.

This CDR3 region has 13 residues. Trimming took off 4 bases at V and 4 bases at J, with 10 bases between the two ends. Whoever was chosen for sequencing had shown CD8+CD57+ cell expansion by flow cytometry. There were no patients without severe acquired aplastic anemia. It was genomic DNA that served as the template for profiling TCR beta VDJ and CDR3. TCRdb reanalysed the reads using MiXCR and keeps one entry per CDR3 protein. The table has about 40,000 distinct CDR3 sequences, roughly three fifths seen once. The TCR sequence derives from a human donor with aplastic anemia. V gene TRBV12-3 or TRBV12-4 combines with J gene TRBJ1-2; D possibly corresponds to TRBD1 (5 bases). The sample consisted of sorted CD4+, CD8+, or CD8+CD57+ T cells (not recorded which) from PBMCs. In DNA, the CDR3 is TGTGCCAGCAGTTATACGGGACTCTATGGCTACACCTTC. Amino acids: CASSYTGLYGYTF.